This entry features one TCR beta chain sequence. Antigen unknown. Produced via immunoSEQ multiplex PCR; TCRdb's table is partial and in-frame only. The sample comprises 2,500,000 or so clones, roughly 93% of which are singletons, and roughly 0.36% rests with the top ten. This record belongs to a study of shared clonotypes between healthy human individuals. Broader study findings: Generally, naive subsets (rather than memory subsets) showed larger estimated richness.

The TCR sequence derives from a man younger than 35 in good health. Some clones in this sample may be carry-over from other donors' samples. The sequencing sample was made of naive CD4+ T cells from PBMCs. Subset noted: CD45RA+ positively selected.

The CDR3 nucleotides read TGCGCCAGCAGCGCCCGGAGCACCCTAGCCAAAAACATTCAGTACTTC. As protein: CASSARSTLAKNIQYF. This rearrangement joins TRBV5-1 to TRBJ2-4; D is uncertain. Looked up from germline, CDR1 is SGHRS and CDR2 is YFSETQ. Trimming took off 4 bases at V and 0 bases at J, with 14 bases between the two ends. There are 16 residues in the CDR3. The full variable domain, its missing parts supplied by reference TRBV5-1 and TRBJ2-4, is KAGVTQTPRYLIKTRGQQVTLSCSPISGHRSVSWYQQTPGQGLQFLFEYFSETQRNKGNFPGRFSGRQFSNSRSEMNVSTLELGDSALYLCASSARSTLAKNIQYFGAGTRLSVL.